This T cell receptor beta chain was captured in a study of cytomegalovirus exposure and HLA in healthy donors (dated by TCRdb to about 2017). Study-wide context: According to an earlier analysis of several hundred of the donors, roughly 180 million T cells yielded roughly 100 million unique TCR beta sequences and roughly 280 Gb of sequence data. An early release that covered about 600 HLA-typed donors contained approximately 290 gigabases of sequencing data and tens of millions of unique TCR sequences. Typing coverage varied by locus: roughly 620-640 donors for A, B, C, DRB1 and DQB1; 500 to 550 for DQA1; about 600 for DPA1; around 490 for DPB1. The T cell repertoires of under 700 subjects were profiled by immunosequencing and related to cytomegalovirus serostatus. High-throughput TCR immunosequencing, statistical association of individual TCRs with disease status, and machine learning were combined to predict cytomegalovirus infection status. Of the roughly 400 genotyped donors, about 80% fell in the genetic ancestry cluster associated with self-reported Caucasian donors. Because of strong linkage in the cohort, roughly five DR-DQ haplotypes were treated as single units for association and clustering. Every repertoire in the discovery cohort had been generated on one and the same sequencing platform. Along with the roughly 700-subject first cohort, a separate validation cohort of over 90 different subjects was used. Across 300 to 400 genotyped donors of the cohort, an average of approximately 240,000 unique TCR beta nucleotide sequences per donor were sequenced, and 15% to 20% of those sequences were non-productive. Both class I and class II loci were covered by HLA typing, at four-digit resolution. A later analysis re-analyzed previously published TCR beta repertoires from approximately 700 donors and added high-resolution HLA genotyping to study TCR occurrence patterns. In the later analysis, no new phenotypic data were used to find candidate immune exposures; instead, reliance was placed on TCR beta sequences and their occurrence across donors. In an earlier analysis of around 540 of the donors, high-throughput TCR beta sequencing was used to judge whether each TCR beta V gene segment behaved as functional or pseudogenic. The study aimed to test whether cataloging public T cell receptors could reveal signatures of past pathogen exposure. Genome-wide SNP genotypes for about 60% of the roughly 670 donors were used in a later genetic analysis, which treated that subset as a discovery cohort. Donor age, sex, ethnicity and CMV serostatus were compiled together with the repertoire data. Study-wide findings and limitations: Compared with equally common non-associated chains, HLA-associated TCR beta chains in a later analysis were more clonally expanded and had lower generation probabilities. In both the original and validation cohorts, the classifier was reported to diagnose cytomegalovirus status with high specificity and sensitivity. When HLA alleles, especially DR and DQ, strongly co-occurred, attributing TCR associations to individual alleles was difficult. Across donors, most TCR sequences were observed very rarely, whereas some public TCRs were present in many individuals. The 87-base-pair reads could not distinguish some IMGT-functional V segments, including TRBV6-2 and TRBV6-3, so those segments were excluded. According to a later genetic analysis, donors in an Asian-associated ancestry cluster had fewer N-insertions in productive TCRs than the roughly 700-donor mean. In this cohort, only TCR beta chains were sequenced, and detectable features were limited by the absence of alpha or paired-chain data. The authors suggested that the approach could potentially be generalized to other disease states and immunological phenotypes. In vitro tests confirmed that a few of the cytomegalovirus-associated TCR beta chains recognize cytomegalovirus antigens. Because counts were too low, around 18 rarely observed V segments, including chromosome 9 orphons, were left out of the earlier analysis of a few hundred of the donors. At a false discovery rate of 0.05, a later analysis linked around 17,000 TCR beta sequences to specific HLA alleles. The sequencing pipeline was judged likely to have produced a cluster of highly shared sequence variants as a technical artifact. Presence/absence analyses assumed roughly uniform sequencing depth across donors, an assumption that may not hold. The study gave a list of more than 150 TCR beta chains associated with cytomegalovirus. In a later analysis, the rate of TCR association differed among HLA loci, with DRB1 alleles having the most associated TCRs and HLA-C alleles having the fewest. In an earlier analysis of around 600 of the donors, most TCR beta V segments were observed in productive rearrangements about 87% or about 30% of the time, broadly matching IMGT annotations. Correlated functional status among segregating V segments might reflect linkage disequilibrium, but an unknown experimental factor could not be ruled out. The only immune exposure information available for the cohort was CMV serostatus. A further reported finding was that TCR beta sequences accurately predicted the HLA-A and HLA-B alleles for most subjects in the first cohort. In a later analysis, most CMV-associated TCR beta chains were found to appear HLA-restricted, with HLA associations seemingly driven largely by CMV exposure. An association between a missense DCLRE1C variant and V-gene and J-gene trimming of TCR beta chains was found in a later genetic analysis and replicated in an independent cohort. In a later analysis, several top co-occurrence clusters were reported to appear linked to parvovirus B19, influenza, CMV and Epstein-Barr virus. Because HLA typing was unavailable for some donors at each locus, only the typed subset was used in association tests.

Trimming accounts for 4 bases at V and 2 bases at J, while the number of junction bases matched to no gene is 7. According to the germline V gene, CDR1 reads SGHRS and CDR2 reads YFSETQ. The CDR3 holds 16 amino acids from the cysteine to the phenylalanine. Just the 48-base CDR3 DNA is kept, in frame starting at base 1. The cohort was made up of approximately 670 healthy bone marrow donors. At the time of sampling, all cohort members were nominally healthy, though unrecorded immune exposures were likely present. The donor tested CMV seropositive, placing the donor among the 250 to 300 seropositive members of the cohort. Each donor provided a peripheral blood sample, and peripheral blood mononuclear cells were used for TCR beta sequencing. The Qiagen DNeasy Blood Extraction Kit was used to extract genomic DNA from the blood cell samples. Notes on this clone: Its target antigen remains unknown. The record has no base qualities; no much larger clone is one base away.

Libraries were made using the immunoSEQ multiplex PCR assay. For the multiplex PCR, a mixture combining 60 forward primers for TCR Vbeta segments and 13 reverse primers for TCR Jbeta segments was used. A multiplex PCR assay on genomic DNA amplified the CDR3 region of rearranged TCR beta genes. The amplified TCR beta libraries were sequenced on the Illumina HiSeq System as 87-base-pair reads. In the paper's pipeline: Across the roughly 670 repertoires, a later analysis counted tens of millions of unique TCR beta chains, around 11 million of which were shared by at least two donors. Raw reads were error-corrected and collapsed into unique sequences by a nearest-neighbor algorithm in which closely related sequences were merged to remove PCR and sequencing errors. CDR3 sequences were aligned to IMGT reference sequences to assign V, D and J gene segments. Each retained sequence needed at least a six-nucleotide match to both a V gene segment and a J gene segment. Rearrangements were called productive when the CDR3 lacked stop codons and stayed in frame with V and J; all others were non-productive. Following IMGT convention, CDR3 was defined as the stretch from the second conserved V-encoded cysteine up to the conserved J-encoded phenylalanine. In an earlier analysis of roughly 610 of the donors, sequences lacking an unambiguous match to a single V gene segment were excluded. An earlier analysis of a few hundred of the donors called V segments functional above 56.7% productive rearrangements and segregating when the between-donor standard deviation exceeded 5%. A statistical classification framework was built for diagnosing cytomegalovirus status from the catalog of TCR beta chain sequences. In a later analysis, V and J genes were assigned by comparing TCR nucleotide sequences against IMGT/GENE-DB human TR gene sequences. In a later analysis, CDR3 sequences and most-parsimonious VDJ recombination scenarios were assigned using the TCRdist pipeline. In a later analysis, each TCR beta chain was defined by its CDR3 amino acid sequence together with its V-gene family, and reads lacking a unique V-gene family were excluded. A later analysis removed 550 to 700 highly shared, low-generation-probability nucleotide sequences to deal with suspected cross-contamination and a sequencing artifact. A later analysis calculated a clonal expansion index for each public chain from normalized within-repertoire ranks of inferred template counts. In a later analysis, generation probabilities were computed with a VDJ recombination model fitted to out-of-frame rearrangements, and the resulting probabilities were checked against IGoR. Hypergeometric tests were used in a later analysis to score TCR-TCR, TCR-HLA and TCR-CMV co-occurrence, with a repertoire-size bias correction applied to the TCR pairs. False discovery rates were estimated in a later analysis by permuting HLA or CMV assignments 20 times. In a later analysis, co-occurring TCRs were grouped using DBSCAN, and TCRdist sequence similarity was added for clustering within HLA-allele-positive subsets. For co-occurrence clustering, repertoires with fewer than 30,000 or more than 120,000 public chains were excluded, along with roughly five repertoires with anomalous nucleotide sharing. Entries here come from immuneACCESS through TCRdb and include only in-frame sequences with V and J called. Some clones fail to appear in such tables; in the studies checked, an unresolved V gene covers under half of the shortfall, and the cause of the remainder is unknown. V, J and clone size are those of that table, while D and trimming were read from the DNA. The sample table contains about 98,000 clones; only one count was recorded for around 83% of them. The ten largest clones capture under 4.5% of the sample.

Material for sequencing was PBMCs. This TCR was recovered from a female donor in good health and CMV-seropositive. The chain was built from TRBV5-1 and TRBJ2-3; 10 bases in the junction line up with TRBD2. This receptor has the CDR3 CASSTGLAASTDTQYF. The sequenced DNA: TGCGCCAGCAGCACAGGACTAGCGGCATCCACAGATACGCAGTATTTT. This CDR3, with the reference TRBV5-1 and TRBJ2-3 proteins standing in past its ends, gives the full variable domain KAGVTQTPRYLIKTRGQQVTLSCSPISGHRSVSWYQQTPGQGLQFLFEYFSETQRNKGNFPGRFSGRQFSNSRSEMNVSTLELGDSALYLCASSTGLAASTDTQYFGPGTRLTVL.